The sequence of this T cell receptor beta chain was determined in a study of blood T cells in healthy people across ages. Overall study results and limits: It was found that TCR beta diversity correlated strongly with the percentage of naive T cells.

This clonotype appeared once. No antigen is known for it. A sample-barcoded 5' primer and a J-beta primer mix were used in a second PCR of roughly 6 to 11 cycles. TCRdb re-analysed the 5' RACE reads in MiXCR, keeping a single row per CDR3 protein. Among roughly 410,000 distinct CDR3 sequences listed, roughly half were seen once. This TCR came from a man aged 60-69 years in good health. Sequencing was performed on blood.

CDR3 amino acids: CSAQRGGLGGGYTF. The CDR3 region has the DNA TGCAGTGCCCAGCGGGGGGGCCTGGGGGGAGGCTACACCTTC. The chain couples TRBV20-1 to TRBJ1-2; D may be TRBD1 (6 bases). This CDR3 contains 14 residues. V was clipped by 6 bases and J by 8 bases, with 22 bases between them. Germline assignment: CDR1 DFQATT and CDR2 SNEGSKA (reference sequence).